This TCR beta chain originates from a study of control samples from healthy donors and cancer patients. TCRdb's copy holds only in-frame clones and misses some; the assay was immunoSEQ multiplex PCR. Of 65,000 to 85,000 clones listed, over 75% are singletons. The V gene lost 3 bases and the J gene lost 4 bases, with 3 bases spanning the gap. This CDR3 region has 10 residues. Looked up from germline, CDR1 is DFQATT and CDR2 is SNEGSKA (reference sequence). The clonotype originates from a woman in her fifties or sixties with head and neck cancer. The chain has TRBV20-1 and TRBJ2-5; no clear D gene. Material for sequencing was PBMCs. As DNA, the CDR3 is TGCAGTGCTAGCCTAGAGACCCAGTACTTC. Translation gives CSASLETQYF.